Listed below are T cell receptor beta chains from one sample, sequenced in a study of cytomegalovirus exposure and HLA in healthy donors. The method was immunoSEQ multiplex PCR; TCRdb's version includes in-frame clones alone and lacks a portion of them. This sample has 100,000 to 120,000 clones; approximately 74% occur once, and the top ten carry more than 3.5%. The sequenced material came from PBMCs. The source is a woman aged 40 to 50 in good health and CMV-seropositive. CDR3s include the opening cysteine and the closing phenylalanine or tryptophan. The order of the fields is clone size, D gene, J gene, CDR3 length, V gene, CDR3 protein, CDR3 DNA. A D gene is named only where the DNA matches it firmly. Clone size, where shown, is once, few, many, or a class for clones that have expanded.

size: .; D: .; J: TRBJ1-2; length: 13; V: TRBV9; CDR3: CASSDRGGLGYTF; DNA: TGTGCCAGCAGCGACCGAGGAGGGCTCGGCTACACCTTC
size: .; D: .; J: TRBJ2-5; length: 14; V: TRBV7-3; CDR3: CASSLSPAGETQYF; DNA: TGTGCCAGCAGCTTATCCCCAGCCGGGGAGACCCAGTACTTC
size: .; D: .; J: TRBJ1-3; length: 15; V: TRBV6-5; CDR3: CASSYTRQSGNTIYF; DNA: TGTGCCAGCAGTTACACGCGACAGTCTGGAAACACCATATATTTT
size: .; D: .; J: TRBJ2-2; length: 14; V: TRBV7-8; CDR3: CASSSRLHPGGLFF; DNA: TGTGCCAGCAGTTCCCGGCTACATCCCGGGGGGCTGTTTTTT
size: .; D: TRBD1; J: TRBJ2-6; length: 17; V: TRBV5-1; CDR3: CASRSPQGASGANVLTF; DNA: TGCGCCAGCAGGTCCCCCCAGGGGGCATCTGGGGCCAACGTCCTGACTTTC
size: .; D: .; J: TRBJ1-1; length: 15; V: TRBV13; CDR3: CASRIGGGPNTEAFF; DNA: TGTGCCAGCAGGATTGGGGGGGGCCCTAACACTGAAGCTTTCTTT
size: .; D: TRBD2; J: TRBJ2-3; length: 17; V: TRBV2; CDR3: CASSEWAGEGGTDTQYF; DNA: TGTGCCAGCAGTGAATGGGCGGGAGAAGGGGGCACAGATACGCAGTATTTT
size: once; D: .; J: TRBJ2-5; length: 12; V: TRBV6-1; CDR3: CASKDSQETQYF; DNA: TGTGCCAGCAAGGACAGCCAAGAGACCCAGTACTTC
size: few; D: TRBD2; J: TRBJ2-1; length: 16; V: TRBV7-9; CDR3: CASSFKGERERNEQFF; DNA: TGTGCCAGCAGCTTTAAGGGTGAGCGGGAGAGAAATGAGCAGTTCTTC
size: .; D: TRBD2; J: TRBJ2-5; length: 18; V: TRBV7-3; CDR3: CASSLTGGDRGGLETQYF; DNA: TGTGCCAGCAGCTTAACCGGGGGAGACCGGGGGGGCCTAGAGACCCAGTACTTC
size: .; D: .; J: TRBJ2-7; length: 14; V: TRBV7-3; CDR3: CASSLTNSGYEQYF; DNA: TGTGCCAGCAGCTTAACGAACTCAGGCTACGAGCAGTACTTC
size: .; D: TRBD1; J: TRBJ1-2; length: 15; V: TRBV6-1; CDR3: CASRGQGFGVYGYTF; DNA: TGTGCCAGCAGGGGACAGGGATTTGGAGTCTATGGCTACACCTTC
size: once; D: .; J: TRBJ2-6; length: 14; V: TRBV2; CDR3: CASTINSGANVLTF; DNA: TGTGCCAGCACTATTAACTCTGGGGCCAACGTCCTGACTTTC
size: .; D: .; J: TRBJ1-5; length: 13; V: TRBV11-3; CDR3: CASSVDRDQPQHF; DNA: TGTGCCAGCAGCGTGGACAGAGATCAGCCCCAGCATTTT
size: .; D: .; J: TRBJ2-5; length: 13; V: TRBV28; CDR3: CASSGQNQETQYF; DNA: TGTGCCAGCAGTGGACAGAATCAAGAGACCCAGTACTTC
size: few; D: TRBD1; J: TRBJ1-1; length: 12; V: TRBV18; CDR3: CASSPGTGEAFF; DNA: TGTGCCAGCTCACCCGGGACAGGTGAAGCTTTCTTT
size: .; D: TRBD1; J: TRBJ1-1; length: 16; V: TRBV7-2; CDR3: CASSLVFGTGNTEAFF; DNA: TGTGCCAGCAGCTTGGTTTTCGGGACAGGGAACACTGAAGCTTTCTTT
size: .; D: TRBD1; J: TRBJ1-1; length: 14; V: TRBV5-1; CDR3: CASTPGQGTTEAFF; DNA: TGCGCCAGCACGCCGGGACAGGGGACGACTGAAGCTTTCTTT
size: few; D: TRBD2; J: TRBJ2-7; length: 15; V: TRBV9; CDR3: CASSVGGLADYEQYF; DNA: TGTGCCAGCAGCGTAGGGGGACTAGCGGACTACGAGCAGTACTTC
size: once; D: TRBD2; J: TRBJ2-7; length: 15; V: TRBV30; CDR3: CAWSVGSGGAGEQYF; DNA: TGTGCCTGGAGTGTAGGAAGCGGGGGGGCTGGGGAGCAGTACTTC
size: .; D: .; J: TRBJ1-2; length: 14; V: TRBV27; CDR3: CASSTQGSNYGYTF; DNA: TGTGCCAGCAGCACTCAGGGGTCCAACTATGGCTACACCTTC
size: .; D: TRBD2; J: TRBJ2-2; length: 20; V: TRBV19; CDR3: CASTSPARLAGLWNTGELFF; DNA: TGTGCCAGTACCTCCCCCGCGCGGCTAGCGGGACTGTGGAACACCGGGGAGCTGTTTTTT
size: once; D: .; J: TRBJ2-5; length: 17; V: TRBV9; CDR3: CASGPYNGGRGRKTQYF; DNA: TGTGCCAGCGGACCCTACAACGGAGGGAGAGGAAGGAAGACCCAGTACTTC
size: .; D: .; J: TRBJ1-6; length: 16; V: TRBV6-1; CDR3: CASSELAGSYNSPLHF; DNA: TGTGCCAGCAGTGAATTGGCTGGCTCCTATAATTCACCCCTCCACTTT
size: .; D: .; J: TRBJ2-2; length: 12; V: TRBV6-6; CDR3: CAVRENTGELFF; DNA: TGTGCCGTGCGGGAGAACACCGGGGAGCTGTTTTTT
size: .; D: TRBD1; J: TRBJ1-1; length: 15; V: TRBV29-1; CDR3: CSGRKAAGGITEAFF; DNA: TGCAGCGGCCGTAAGGCTGCAGGGGGCATCACTGAAGCTTTCTTT
size: .; D: .; J: TRBJ2-7; length: 15; V: TRBV5-4; CDR3: CASSLDRVSVHEQYF; DNA: TGTGCCAGCAGCTTGGACAGGGTCAGTGTACACGAGCAGTACTTC
size: .; D: TRBD1; J: TRBJ1-2; length: 15; V: TRBV5-1; CDR3: CASSLGTGYRYGYTF; DNA: TGCGCCAGCAGCTTGGGGACAGGGTATCGGTATGGCTACACCTTC
size: .; D: .; J: TRBJ1-5; length: 17; V: TRBV7-8; CDR3: CASSFRTELYSNQPQHF; DNA: TGTGCCAGCAGCTTTCGGACAGAACTTTATAGCAATCAGCCCCAGCATTTT
size: few; D: TRBD1; J: TRBJ2-2; length: 16; V: TRBV2; CDR3: CASSDRTGSFTGELFF; DNA: TGTGCCAGCAGTGATCGGACAGGGAGTTTTACCGGGGAGCTGTTTTTT
size: few; D: TRBD1; J: TRBJ2-1; length: 16; V: TRBV2; CDR3: CASRPMGQGQYNEQFF; DNA: TGTGCCAGCAGACCCATGGGACAGGGGCAATACAATGAGCAGTTCTTC
size: .; D: .; J: TRBJ1-2; length: 15; V: TRBV11-3; CDR3: CASSFGAVGGYGYTF; DNA: TGTGCCAGCAGCTTTGGGGCTGTCGGGGGGTATGGCTACACCTTC
size: few; D: TRBD1; J: TRBJ1-3; length: 15; V: TRBV4-2; CDR3: CASSGRDRGGNTIYF; DNA: TGTGCCAGCAGCGGACGGGACAGGGGTGGAAACACCATATATTTT
size: .; D: .; J: TRBJ1-6; length: 13; V: TRBV19; CDR3: CASQGSYNSPLHF; DNA: TGTGCCAGCCAGGGGAGTTATAATTCACCCCTCCACTTT
size: .; D: .; J: TRBJ1-1; length: 15; V: TRBV4-1; CDR3: CASSQDVWAGTEAFF; DNA: TGCGCCAGCAGCCAAGACGTTTGGGCCGGCACTGAAGCTTTCTTT
size: .; D: .; J: TRBJ2-3; length: 15; V: TRBV5-1; CDR3: CASSLELASTDTQYF; DNA: TGCGCCAGCAGCTTGGAATTAGCTAGCACAGATACGCAGTATTTT
size: once; D: TRBD1; J: TRBJ1-1; length: 14; V: TRBV6-1; CDR3: CASSTKTGFPEAFF; DNA: TGTGCCAGCAGTACAAAGACAGGGTTCCCTGAAGCTTTCTTT
size: .; D: TRBD2; J: TRBJ2-3; length: 14; V: TRBV10-3; CDR3: CAISVLGGTDTQYF; DNA: TGTGCCATCAGTGTTTTGGGGGGGACAGATACGCAGTATTTT